This T cell receptor beta chain stems from a study of T cell responses to AZD1222 COVID-19 vaccine. Whole-study findings and limits: There were repertoire samples only from the period after the peak T cell response. Only a handful of AZD1222 recipients tested seropositive at baseline. Across the whole spike, CD4 TCRs peaked at regions 160-218 and 743-854. Regions left unmutated in variants are reportedly the target of nearly half of spike-specific TCRs.

Note on this clone: Its specificity is unknown.

TCRdb's copy holds only in-frame clones and misses some; the assay was immunoSEQ multiplex PCR. In the table there are more than 95,000 clones, about 90% of which are singletons. Sequenced here: peripheral blood, sampled on day 0 of AZD1222 vaccination. The receptor comes from an adult in good health.

CDR3 bases: TGCGCCAGCAGCTGGGACAGAGCGAACTATGGCTACACCTTC. Residues: CASSWDRANYGYTF. The genes are TRBV4-1 and TRBJ1-2; 7 nucleotides match TRBD1. The CDR3 totals 14 residues. Trimming at V came to 5 bases and at J to 2 bases, leaving 5 bases not matched to a gene. CDR1 and CDR2 (germline): MGHRA, YSYEKL.